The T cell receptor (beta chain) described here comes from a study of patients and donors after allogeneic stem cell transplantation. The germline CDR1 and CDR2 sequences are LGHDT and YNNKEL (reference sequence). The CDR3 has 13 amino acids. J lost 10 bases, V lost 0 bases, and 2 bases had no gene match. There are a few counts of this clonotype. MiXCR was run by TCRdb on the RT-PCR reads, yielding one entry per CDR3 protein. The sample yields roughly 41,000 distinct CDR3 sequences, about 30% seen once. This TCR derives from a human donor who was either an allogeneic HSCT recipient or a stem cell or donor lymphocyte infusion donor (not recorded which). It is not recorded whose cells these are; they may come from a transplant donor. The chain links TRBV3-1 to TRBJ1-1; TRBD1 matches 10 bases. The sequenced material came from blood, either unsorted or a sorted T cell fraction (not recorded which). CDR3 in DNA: TGTGCCAGCAGCCAAGAGGACAGGGGGGGAGCTTTCTTT. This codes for CASSQEDRGGAFF.